This TCR beta chain was sequenced for a study of immune heterogeneity within non-small cell lung tumors. There are 16 residues in the CDR3. V was clipped by 3 bases and J by 5 bases; unmatched bases: 12. The germline V gene encodes CDR1 SGHRS and CDR2 YFSETQ. For each sample, template was 600 ng of bulk tumor genomic DNA. Surgeons took several biopsies per primary tumor, spaced far apart, during surgery. Patients underwent curative surgery for non-small cell lung cancer (untreated and newly diagnosed). A multiplex PCR containing 32 V primers and 13 J primers was used to amplify TCR beta CDR3. TCRdb reanalysed the multiplex PCR reads using MiXCR and keeps one entry per CDR3 protein. The sample shows over 5,500 distinct CDR3 sequences, roughly a fifth of them seen only once. In regard to this clonotype: With a much larger clone just one base away, this may be a read error.

V gene TRBV5-1 combines with J gene TRBJ2-5; 8 bases agree with TRBD1. The receptor was isolated from a man between 60 and 75 years old with non-small cell lung cancer. The source material was lung tumor tissue. This chain's CDR3 is CASSSGQGNVSETQYF. DNA for the CDR3: TGCGCCAGCAGCTCTGGACAGGGAAATGTATCCGAGACCCAGTACTTC.